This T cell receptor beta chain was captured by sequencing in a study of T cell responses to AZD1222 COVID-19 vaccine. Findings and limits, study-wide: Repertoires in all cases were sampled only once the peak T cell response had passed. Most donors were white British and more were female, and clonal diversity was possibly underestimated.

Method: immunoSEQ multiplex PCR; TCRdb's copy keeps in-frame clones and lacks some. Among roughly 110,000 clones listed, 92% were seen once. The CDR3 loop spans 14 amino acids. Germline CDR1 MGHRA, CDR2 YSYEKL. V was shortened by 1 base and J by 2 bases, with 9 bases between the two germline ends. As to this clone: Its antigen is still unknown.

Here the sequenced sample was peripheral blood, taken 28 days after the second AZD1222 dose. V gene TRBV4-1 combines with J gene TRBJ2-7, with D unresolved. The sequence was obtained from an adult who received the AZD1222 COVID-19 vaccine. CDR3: CASSQVAFTYEQYF. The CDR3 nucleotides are TGCGCCAGCAGCCAAGTCGCATTTACCTACGAGCAGTACTTC.